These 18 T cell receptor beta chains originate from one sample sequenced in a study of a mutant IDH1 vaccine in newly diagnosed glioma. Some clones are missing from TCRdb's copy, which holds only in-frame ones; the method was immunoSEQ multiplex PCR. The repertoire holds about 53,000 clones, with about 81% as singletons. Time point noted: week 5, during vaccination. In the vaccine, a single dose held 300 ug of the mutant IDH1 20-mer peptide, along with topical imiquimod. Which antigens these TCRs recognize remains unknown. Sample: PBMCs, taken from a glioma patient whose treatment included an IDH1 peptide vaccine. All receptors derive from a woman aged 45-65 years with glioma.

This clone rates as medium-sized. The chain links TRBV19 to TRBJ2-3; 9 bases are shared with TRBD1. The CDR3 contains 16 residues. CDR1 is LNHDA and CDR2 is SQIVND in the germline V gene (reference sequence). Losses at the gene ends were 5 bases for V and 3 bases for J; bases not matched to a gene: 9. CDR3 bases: TGTGCCAGTAGTGCCCCGCCGGGGACAGGGACAGATACGCAGTATTTT. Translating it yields CASSAPPGTGTDTQYF.

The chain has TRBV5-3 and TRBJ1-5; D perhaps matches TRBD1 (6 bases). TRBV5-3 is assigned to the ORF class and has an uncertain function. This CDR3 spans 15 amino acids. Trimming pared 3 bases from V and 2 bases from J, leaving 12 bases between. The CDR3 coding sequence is TGTGCCAGAAGCTCTACAGGGAGTGGCAATCAGCCCCAGCATTTT. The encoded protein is CARSSTGSGNQPQHF.

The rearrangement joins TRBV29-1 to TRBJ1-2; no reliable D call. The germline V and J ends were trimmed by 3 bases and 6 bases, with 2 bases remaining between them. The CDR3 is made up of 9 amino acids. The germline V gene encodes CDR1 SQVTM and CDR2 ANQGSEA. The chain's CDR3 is CSVEDGYTF. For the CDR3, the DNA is TGCAGCGTTGAGGATGGCTACACCTTC. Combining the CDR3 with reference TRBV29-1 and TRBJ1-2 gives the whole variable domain SAVISQKPSRDICQRGTSLTIQCQVDSQVTMMFWYRQQPGQSLTLIATANQGSEATYESGFVIDKFPISRPNLTFSTLTVSNMSPEDSSIYLCSVEDGYTFGSGTRLTVV.

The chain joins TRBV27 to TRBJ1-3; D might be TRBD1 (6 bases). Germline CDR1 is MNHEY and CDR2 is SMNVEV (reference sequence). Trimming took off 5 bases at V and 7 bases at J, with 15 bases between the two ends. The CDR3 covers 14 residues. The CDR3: CASSPRTDRNTIYF. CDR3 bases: TGTGCCAGCAGTCCCCGGACAGATCGGAACACCATATATTTT.

CDR3 nucleotides: TGCGCCAGCAGCTTCGAGGGCACTTATAATTCACCCCTCCACTTT. Residues: CASSFEGTYNSPLHF. The V and J genes are TRBV5-1 and TRBJ1-6; D not resolved. V lost 2 bases and J lost 4, with 10 bases in between. CDR3 length: 15 residues. CDR1 is SGHRS and CDR2 is YFSETQ in the germline V gene.

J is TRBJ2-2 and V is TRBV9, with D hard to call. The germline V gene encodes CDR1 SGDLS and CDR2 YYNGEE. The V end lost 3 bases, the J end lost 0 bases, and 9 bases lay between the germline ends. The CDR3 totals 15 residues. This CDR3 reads CASSALTPNTGELFF. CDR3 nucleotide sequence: TGTGCCAGCAGCGCCCTGACACCGAACACCGGGGAGCTGTTTTTT.

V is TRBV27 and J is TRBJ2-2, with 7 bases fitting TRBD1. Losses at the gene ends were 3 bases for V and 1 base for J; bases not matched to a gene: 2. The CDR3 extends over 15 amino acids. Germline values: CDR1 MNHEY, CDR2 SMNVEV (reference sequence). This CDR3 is CASSFGTVNTGELFF. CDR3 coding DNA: TGTGCCAGCAGTTTCGGGACAGTGAACACCGGGGAGCTGTTTTTT.

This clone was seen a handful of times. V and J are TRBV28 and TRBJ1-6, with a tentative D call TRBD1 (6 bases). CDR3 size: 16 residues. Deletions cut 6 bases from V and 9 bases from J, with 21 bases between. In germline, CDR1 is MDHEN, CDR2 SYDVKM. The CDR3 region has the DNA TGTGCCAGCAGCCTTAGTTCACAGGGATCCGGTTCACCCCTCCACTTT. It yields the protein CASSLSSQGSGSPLHF.

DNA for the CDR3: TGCGCCAGCAGCCCGACAGGGGAAGACACCGGGGAGCTGTTTTTT. Translated, it gives CASSPTGEDTGELFF. This chain joins TRBV5-1 and TRBJ2-2; 8 bases fit TRBD1. Germline V gives CDR1 SGHRS, CDR2 YFSETQ. The CDR3 loop spans 15 amino acids. Trimming took 4 bases from V and 3 from J; bases not matched to a gene: 5.

CDR3 in amino acids: CASSPTRSYGYTF. CDR3 coding DNA: TGTGCCAGCAGCCCAACACGTAGCTATGGCTACACCTTC. The chain carries TRBV6-5 and TRBJ1-2; D is undetermined. Germline loops: CDR1 MNHEY, CDR2 SVGAGI. V shed 6 bases and J shed 4 bases, with 12 bases lying between them. This CDR3 region has 13 residues.

The CDR3 DNA sequence: TGTGCCAGCAGCTTGAGGGTTCGCAGTCTGGTACAAGAGACCCAGTACTTC. Its protein is CASSLRVRSLVQETQYF. This chain connects TRBV5-8 to TRBJ2-5; D not resolved. V was shortened by 1 base and J by 2 bases, with 18 bases between the two germline ends. The CDR3 has 17 residues. CDR1 is SGHTS and CDR2 is YDEGEE in the germline V gene.

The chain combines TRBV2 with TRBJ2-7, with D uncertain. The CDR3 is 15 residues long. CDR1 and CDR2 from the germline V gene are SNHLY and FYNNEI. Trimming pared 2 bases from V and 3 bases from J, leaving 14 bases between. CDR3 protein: CASSESRLALYEQYF. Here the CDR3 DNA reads TGTGCCAGCAGTGAATCTCGACTGGCACTCTACGAGCAGTACTTC.

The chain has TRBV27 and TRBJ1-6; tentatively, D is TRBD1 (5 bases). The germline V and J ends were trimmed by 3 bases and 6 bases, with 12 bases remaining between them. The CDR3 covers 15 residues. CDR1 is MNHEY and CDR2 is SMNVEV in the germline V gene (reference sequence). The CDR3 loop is CASSFGGTSNSPLHF. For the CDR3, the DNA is TGTGCCAGCAGTTTTGGGGGGACGAGTAATTCACCCCTCCACTTT.

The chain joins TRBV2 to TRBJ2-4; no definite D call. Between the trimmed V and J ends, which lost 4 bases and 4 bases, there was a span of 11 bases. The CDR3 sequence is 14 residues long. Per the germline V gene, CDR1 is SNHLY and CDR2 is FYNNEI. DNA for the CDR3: TGTGCCAGCAGTGCTGAGACGGAGAAAAACATTCAGTACTTC. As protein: CASSAETEKNIQYF.

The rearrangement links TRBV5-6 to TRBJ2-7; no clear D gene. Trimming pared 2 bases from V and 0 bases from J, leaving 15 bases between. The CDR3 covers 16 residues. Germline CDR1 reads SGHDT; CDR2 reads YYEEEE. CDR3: CASSLPVLANSYEQYF. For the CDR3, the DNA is TGTGCCAGCAGCTTACCCGTATTAGCAAACTCCTACGAGCAGTACTTC.

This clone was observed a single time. In DNA, the CDR3 is TGCGCCAGCAGCAACACAGACTACAATGAGCAGTTCTTC. As protein: CASSNTDYNEQFF. The J gene is TRBJ2-1, the V gene TRBV5-1, with D uncertain. Trimming removed 4 bases from V and 3 bases from J, with 8 bases in between. The germline V gene has CDR1 SGHRS and CDR2 YFSETQ. The CDR3 runs to 13 residues.

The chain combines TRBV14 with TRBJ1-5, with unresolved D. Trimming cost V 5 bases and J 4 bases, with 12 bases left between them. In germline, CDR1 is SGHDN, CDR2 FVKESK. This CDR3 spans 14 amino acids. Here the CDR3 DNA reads TGTGCCAGCAGCGAGGAGGAGCGGAATCAGCCCCAGCATTTT. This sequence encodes CASSEEERNQPQHF.

In DNA form, the CDR3 reads TGTGCCAGCAGCCCGACGGGACAGGGATTCTATGGCTACACCTTC. Its translation is CASSPTGQGFYGYTF. J is TRBJ1-2 and V is TRBV11-3; TRBD1 matches at 9 bases. V lost 5 bases, J lost 4 bases, and 8 bases stayed unmatched. The CDR3 has 15 amino acids. Germline V gene lookup returns CDR1 SGHNT and CDR2 YENEEA.